This is a list of T cell receptor beta chains from one sample in a study of blood T cell repertoires in COVID-19. The repertoire was sequenced with immunoSEQ multiplex PCR; TCRdb's copy has only in-frame clones and lacks some. The sample contains a few hundred thousand clones, 70% to 90% of which appear only once. Sequencing was performed on PBMCs or T cells enriched from blood (not recorded which). The receptor set was obtained from a woman in her twenties or thirties who had recovered from COVID-19. CDR3s include the opening cysteine and the closing phenylalanine or tryptophan. Fields, in order: D gene, CDR3 length, J gene, clone size, V gene, CDR3 protein, CDR3 DNA. A D gene is named only where the DNA matches it firmly. Clone size appears in some rows only: once, few, many, or a class for an expanded clone.

TRBD1 14 TRBJ1-2 . TRBV18 CASSPDRVSVGYTF TGTGCCAGCTCACCAGACAGGGTGAGCGTAGGCTACACCTTC
TRBD1 15 TRBJ2-1 . TRBV28 CASSGSRPGGTVWFF TGTGCCAGCAGTGGGAGTCGACCAGGGGGCACAGTGTGGTTCTTC
. 16 TRBJ1-3 . TRBV3-1/TRBV3-2 CASSLLTSISGNTIYF TGTGCCAGCAGCCTTTTAACATCGATCTCTGGAAACACCATATATTTT
TRBD2 15 TRBJ2-1 . TRBV3-1/TRBV3-2 CASSPMGLAGHEQFF TGTGCCAGCAGCCCTATGGGGCTAGCGGGGCATGAGCAGTTCTTC
. 13 TRBJ1-1 few TRBV12-3/TRBV12-4 CASSLTGDTEAFF TGTGCCAGCAGTTTGACCGGAGACACTGAAGCTTTCTTT
. 15 TRBJ1-2 . TRBV15 CATSRDFLDPGGYTF TGTGCCACCAGCAGAGATTTTCTAGACCCAGGGGGCTACACCTTC
TRBD2 16 TRBJ2-2 . TRBV27 CASTPGRGGNTGELFF TGTGCCAGCACCCCCGGCCGGGGGGGAAACACCGGGGAGCTGTTTTTT
TRBD1 22 TRBJ2-1 . TRBV9 CASSLRTGGRSGTRLSYNEQFF TGTGCCAGCAGTCTTAGGACAGGGGGACGATCCGGGACTAGACTCTCCTACAATGAGCAGTTCTTC
. 15 TRBJ1-2 . TRBV7-2 CASSLGGPLNYGYTF TGTGCCAGCAGCTTAGGAGGTCCGCTTAACTATGGCTACACCTTC
. 14 TRBJ1-1 . TRBV6-5 CASSRTGSNTEAFF TGTGCCAGCAGTCGTACAGGGTCGAACACTGAAGCTTTCTTT
TRBD1 18 TRBJ1-2 . TRBV3-1/TRBV3-2 CASSQNTQRQGPNYGYTF TGTGCCAGCAGCCAAAACACCCAGCGACAGGGCCCCAACTATGGCTACACCTTC
. 16 TRBJ1-2 . TRBV10-2 CASSDPGIGSISGYTF TGCGCCAGCAGCGACCCAGGGATAGGGTCTATAAGTGGCTACACCTTC
. 15 TRBJ2-1 . TRBV5-1 CASSLGLISYNEQFF TGCGCCAGCAGCCTGGGACTGATCTCCTACAATGAGCAGTTCTTC
TRBD1 13 TRBJ1-6 . TRBV5-4 CASGTESNSPLHF TGTGCCAGCGGGACAGAATCCAATTCACCCCTCCACTTT
TRBD1 17 TRBJ2-5 . TRBV6-4 CASSDSFGGTGKETQYF TGTGCCAGCAGTGACTCGTTTGGGGGGACAGGAAAAGAGACCCAGTACTTC
. 15 TRBJ1-5 few TRBV7-2 CASSPRTAVNQPQHF TGTGCCAGCAGCCCTCGGACAGCGGTTAATCAGCCCCAGCATTTT
TRBD2 16 TRBJ2-5 . TRBV2 CASSEGLAGGLKTQYF TGTGCCAGCAGCGAAGGCCTAGCGGGGGGCTTAAAGACCCAGTACTTC
TRBD1 15 TRBJ2-7 . TRBV4-2 CASSQGTGGYYEQYF TGTGCCAGCAGCCAAGGGACAGGGGGCTACTACGAGCAGTACTTC
TRBD1 13 TRBJ2-7 few TRBV2 CASMGTGFYEQYF TGTGCCAGCATGGGGACAGGGTTTTACGAGCAGTACTTC
TRBD1 14 TRBJ1-6 . TRBV5-1 CASSWGQENSPLHF TGCGCCAGCAGCTGGGGACAGGAGAATTCACCCCTCCACTTT